Following are 14 T cell receptor beta chains from one sample sequenced in a study of T cells in localized non-small cell lung cancer. TCRdb's copy holds only in-frame clones and misses some; the assay was immunoSEQ multiplex PCR. This sample has around 140,000 clones, with roughly 90% found just once. Sequences were derived from peripheral blood, sampled before any cancer treatment. These receptors all come from a female donor over 55 with stage I lung adenocarcinoma.

The rearrangement links TRBV2 to TRBJ2-2; 12 bases agree with TRBD2. With 6 bases clipped from V and 8 bases from J, the junction kept 4 bases outside the gene matches. From germline, CDR1 is SNHLY and CDR2 FYNNEI. The CDR3 is made up of 14 amino acids. CDR3 sequence reads: CASRELAGGGELFF. The DNA of the CDR3 is TGTGCCAGCAGAGAGCTAGCGGGAGGGGGGGAGCTGTTTTTT.

The V and J genes are TRBV6-1 and TRBJ1-3; TRBD1 aligns across 7 bases. Losses at the gene ends were 3 bases for V and 2 bases for J; bases not matched to a gene: 7. Germline-derived CDR1 and CDR2 are MNHNS and SASEGT. This CDR3 region has 16 residues. The CDR3 reads CASSDGRGQTGNTIYF. The CDR3 nucleotides are TGTGCCAGCAGTGATGGTAGGGGGCAAACTGGAAACACCATATATTTT.

The chain recombines TRBV29-1 with TRBJ2-7; a weak D match, TRBD2 (5 bases). The V and J ends lost 4 bases and 2 bases respectively, with 21 bases between them. CDR3 size: 16 residues. From germline, CDR1 is SQVTM and CDR2 ANQGSEA. The CDR3 DNA follows: TGCAGCGTTGCCCCTCTGGGAGTACATCACCCCTACGAGCAGTACTTC. Amino acid sequence: CSVAPLGVHHPYEQYF.

The V gene is TRBV13, the J gene TRBJ2-3; either TRBD1 or TRBD2 may supply D (5 bases each). The CDR3 runs 14 residues. The germline V gene encodes CDR1 PRHDT and CDR2 FYEKMQ (reference sequence). Trimming took 5 bases from V and 1 from J, leaving 10 bases between them. The DNA of the CDR3 is TGTGCCAGCAGCCCGACAGCGGGCACAGATACGCAGTATTTT. It is translated as CASSPTAGTDTQYF.

This clone has just one count. This chain uses TRBV28 with TRBJ2-4; 10 positions agree with TRBD2. Losses at the gene ends were 5 bases for V and 7 bases for J; bases not matched to a gene: 8. Germline V gene data show CDR1 as MDHEN and CDR2 as SYDVKM. The CDR3 runs 15 residues. The CDR3 loop is CASSPTLAGRNIQYF. DNA of the CDR3: TGTGCCAGCAGTCCCACACTAGCGGGAAGGAACATTCAGTACTTC.

The chain joins TRBV28 to TRBJ1-4; D is perhaps TRBD1 (5 bases). Between the trimmed V and J ends, which lost 5 bases and 0 bases, there was a span of 13 bases. This CDR3 has 16 amino acids. Per germline, CDR1 MDHEN and CDR2 SYDVKM. The CDR3 DNA follows: TGTGCCAGCAGTCTCCCCGGCAGGGCAACTAATGAAAAACTGTTTTTT. It codes for CASSLPGRATNEKLFF.

The chain carries TRBV27 and TRBJ1-4, with D maybe TRBD1 (6 bases). CDR1 is MNHEY and CDR2 is SMNVEV in the germline V gene (reference sequence). The CDR3 is 15 amino acids. Trimming pared 5 bases from V and 6 bases from J, leaving 16 bases between. The CDR3 sequence is CASSLLTGLDEKLFF. For the CDR3, the DNA is TGTGCCAGCAGTCTGCTGACAGGTTTGGATGAAAAACTGTTTTTT.

V and J are TRBV10-3 and TRBJ1-2; maybe TRBD1 (5 bases). The CDR3 extends over 14 amino acids. Germline values: CDR1 ENHRY, CDR2 SYGVKD. V was clipped by 10 bases and J by 3 bases, with 18 bases between them. The CDR3 is CATAGRTGDYGYTF. CDR3 bases: TGTGCCACGGCGGGACGTACGGGGGACTATGGCTACACCTTC.

V and J are TRBV6-5 and TRBJ1-2; D is possibly TRBD1 (6 bases). The CDR3 covers 14 residues. The V end was cut by 0 bases, the J end by 4 bases, with 9 bases between. CDR1 and CDR2 from the germline V gene are MNHEY and SVGAGI. CDR3 DNA: TGTGCCAGCAGTTACTCGAGAGGGGGCTATGGCTACACCTTC. This gives the protein CASSYSRGGYGYTF.

This chain uses TRBV7-9 with TRBJ2-5, with D perhaps assigned TRBD1 or TRBD2 (5 bases each). The CDR3 runs to 14 residues. The germline V and J ends were trimmed by 4 bases and 5 bases, with 14 bases remaining between them. The V gene's germline CDR1 is SEHNR and CDR2 FQNEAQ (reference sequence). The CDR3 region is CASSSRGPAETQYF. The CDR3 DNA reads TGTGCCAGCAGCTCCCGGGGCCCGGCGGAGACCCAGTACTTC.

The gene calls are TRBV5-4 and TRBJ2-3; TRBD2 agrees at 9 bases. Germline-derived CDR1 and CDR2 are SGHNT and YYREEE (reference sequence). The CDR3 runs 17 residues. Trimming cost V 0 bases and J 8 bases; bases outside gene matches: 13. The CDR3 is CASSLGGLAGPTATQYF. In DNA form, the CDR3 reads TGTGCCAGCAGCTTGGGCGGGCTAGCGGGACCTACCGCTACGCAGTATTTT.

This clone has only one observation. The V call is TRBV30, the J call TRBJ2-7, with a possible D match to TRBD2 (6 bases). The CDR3 contains 15 residues. V lost 2 bases to trimming and J lost 0 bases, with 14 bases between them. Germline values: CDR1 GTSNPN, CDR2 SVGIG (reference sequence). Written as DNA, the CDR3 is TGTGCCTGGAGTTCCGGGACTCCAAGCTCCTACGAGCAGTACTTC. Translation: CAWSSGTPSSYEQYF.

The J gene is TRBJ1-3, the V gene TRBV25-1; possible D gene TRBD1, 5 bases. Trimming took 6 bases from V and 0 from J, leaving 12 bases between them. Germline V gene lookup returns CDR1 MGHDK and CDR2 SYGVNS. CDR3 size: 15 residues. CDR3 protein: CASRSAGNSGNTIYF. In DNA, the CDR3 is TGTGCCAGCAGGTCGGCAGGGAACTCTGGAAACACCATATATTTT.

The chain carries TRBV9 and TRBJ1-5; D ambiguous. The germline V gene encodes CDR1 SGDLS and CDR2 YYNGEE. The CDR3 extends over 14 amino acids. The germline V and J ends were trimmed by 2 bases and 5 bases, with 11 bases remaining between them. The CDR3 loop is CASSVGDLHQPQHF. The CDR3 bases are TGTGCCAGCAGCGTTGGGGATCTCCATCAGCCCCAGCATTTT.